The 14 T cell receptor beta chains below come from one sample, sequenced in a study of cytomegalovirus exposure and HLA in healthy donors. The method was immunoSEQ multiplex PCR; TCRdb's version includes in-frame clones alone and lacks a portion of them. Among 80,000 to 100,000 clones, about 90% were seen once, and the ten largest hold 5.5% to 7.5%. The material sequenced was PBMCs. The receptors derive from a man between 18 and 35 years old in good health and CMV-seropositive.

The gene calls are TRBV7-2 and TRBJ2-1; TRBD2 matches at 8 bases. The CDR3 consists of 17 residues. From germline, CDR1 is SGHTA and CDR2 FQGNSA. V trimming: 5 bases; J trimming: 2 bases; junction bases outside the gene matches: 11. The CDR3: CASSNNPGLGPYNEQFF. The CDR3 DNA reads TGTGCCAGCAGCAATAATCCGGGACTAGGGCCCTACAATGAGCAGTTCTTC.

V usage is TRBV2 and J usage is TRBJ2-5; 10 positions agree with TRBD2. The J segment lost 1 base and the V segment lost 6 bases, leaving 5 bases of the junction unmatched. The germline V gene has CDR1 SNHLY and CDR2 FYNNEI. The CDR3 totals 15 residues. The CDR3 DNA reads TGTGCCAGCAGGAGGCAGCGGGGGGGCCAAGAGACCCAGTACTTC. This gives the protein CASRRQRGGQETQYF.

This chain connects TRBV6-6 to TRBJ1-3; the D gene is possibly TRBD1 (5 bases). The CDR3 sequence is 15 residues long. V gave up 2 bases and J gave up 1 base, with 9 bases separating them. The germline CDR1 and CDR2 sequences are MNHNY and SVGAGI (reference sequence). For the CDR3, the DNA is TGTGCCAGCAGTTACGGGGGGGAATCTGGAAACACCATATATTTT. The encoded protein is CASSYGGESGNTIYF.

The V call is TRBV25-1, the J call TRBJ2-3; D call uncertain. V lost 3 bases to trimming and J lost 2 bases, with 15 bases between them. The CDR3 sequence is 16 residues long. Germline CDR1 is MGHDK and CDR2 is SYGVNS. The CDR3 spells CASSDFGRQNTDTQYF. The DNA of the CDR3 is TGTGCCAGCAGTGATTTTGGCAGACAAAACACAGATACGCAGTATTTT.

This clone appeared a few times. The CDR3 protein is CASSLPNLRGQETQYF. In DNA, the CDR3 is TGTGCCAGCAGCCTACCGAATCTTAGGGGCCAAGAGACCCAGTACTTC. This chain joins TRBV5-5 and TRBJ2-5; the D gene is possibly TRBD1 (5 bases). Germline CDR1 reads SGHKS; CDR2 reads YYEKEE (reference sequence). There are 16 residues in the CDR3. Trimming pared 4 bases from V and 1 base from J, leaving 17 bases between.

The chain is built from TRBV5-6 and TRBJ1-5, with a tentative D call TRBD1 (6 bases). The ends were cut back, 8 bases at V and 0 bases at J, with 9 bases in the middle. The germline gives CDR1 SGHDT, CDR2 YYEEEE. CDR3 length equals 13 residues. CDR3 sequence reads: CARGQISNQPQHF. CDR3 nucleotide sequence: TGTGCCAGAGGACAGATTAGCAATCAGCCCCAGCATTTT.

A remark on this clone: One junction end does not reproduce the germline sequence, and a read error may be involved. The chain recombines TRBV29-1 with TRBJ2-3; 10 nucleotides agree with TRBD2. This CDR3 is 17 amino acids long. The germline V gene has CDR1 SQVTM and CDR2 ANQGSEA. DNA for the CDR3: TGCAGCGTGGAAGAGGGGGCGCCTAGCGGGAGAGCAGATACGCAGTATTTT. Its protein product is CSVEEGAPSGRADTQYF.

The CDR3 DNA follows: TGTGCCAGCAGCTTAGTTGAGGCTAGCGGGTACGAGCAGTACTTC. This encodes CASSLVEASGYEQYF. This chain connects TRBV11-2 to TRBJ2-7; 8 nucleotides line up with TRBD2. The CDR3 length is 15 residues. V shed 1 base, J shed 4 bases, and the junction held 6 bases outside the gene matches. The germline V gene encodes CDR1 SGHAT and CDR2 FQNNGV.

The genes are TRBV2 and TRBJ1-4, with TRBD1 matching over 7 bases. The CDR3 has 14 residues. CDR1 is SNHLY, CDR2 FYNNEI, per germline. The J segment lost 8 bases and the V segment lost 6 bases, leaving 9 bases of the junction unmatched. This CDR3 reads CASRNGQVREKLFF. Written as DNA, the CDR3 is TGTGCCAGCAGGAACGGACAGGTTCGGGAAAAACTGTTTTTT.

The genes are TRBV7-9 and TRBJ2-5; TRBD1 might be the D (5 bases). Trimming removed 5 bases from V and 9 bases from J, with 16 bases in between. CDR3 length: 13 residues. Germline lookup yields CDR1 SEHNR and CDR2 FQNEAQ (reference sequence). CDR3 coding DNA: TGTGCCAGCAGCCGCGACAGAGGTGGGGCCCAGTACTTC. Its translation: CASSRDRGGAQYF.

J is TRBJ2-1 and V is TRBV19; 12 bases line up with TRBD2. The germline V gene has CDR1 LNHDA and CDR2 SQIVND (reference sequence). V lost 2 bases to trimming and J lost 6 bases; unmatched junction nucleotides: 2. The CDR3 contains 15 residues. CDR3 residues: CASSITSGGTNEQFF. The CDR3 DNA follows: TGTGCCAGTAGTATAACTAGCGGGGGGACCAATGAGCAGTTCTTC.

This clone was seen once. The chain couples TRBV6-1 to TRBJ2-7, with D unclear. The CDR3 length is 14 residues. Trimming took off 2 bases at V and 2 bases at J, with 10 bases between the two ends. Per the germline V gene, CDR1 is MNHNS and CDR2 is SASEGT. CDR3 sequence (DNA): TGTGCCAGCAGTGAATTTGAGGCCCCCTACGAGCAGTACTTC. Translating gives CASSEFEAPYEQYF.

The CDR3 DNA reads TGTGCCAGCAGCCCGAGACAGGACCATGGCTACACCTTC. Translation gives CASSPRQDHGYTF. The chain couples TRBV13 to TRBJ1-2; D is perhaps TRBD1 (6 bases). The germline CDR1 and CDR2 sequences are PRHDT and FYEKMQ (reference sequence). This CDR3 comprises 13 residues. V was shortened by 5 bases and J by 6 bases, with 13 bases between the two germline ends.

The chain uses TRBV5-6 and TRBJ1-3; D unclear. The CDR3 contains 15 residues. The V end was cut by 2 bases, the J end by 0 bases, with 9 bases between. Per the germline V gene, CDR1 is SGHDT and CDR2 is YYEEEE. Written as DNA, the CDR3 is TGTGCCAGCAGCTTTGACTCGAGCTCTGGAAACACCATATATTTT. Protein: CASSFDSSSGNTIYF.